The 17 T cell receptor beta chains below all came from one sample that was sequenced in a study of cytomegalovirus exposure and HLA in healthy donors. The PCR ran on 60 Vbeta and 13 Jbeta primers. Data came from immunoSEQ multiplex PCR; TCRdb stores just in-frame clones and leaves some out. This table holds roughly 130,000 clones, over 75% found once. The sequencing input was PBMCs. These receptors were taken from a young man in good health and CMV-seronegative.

V usage is TRBV18 and J usage is TRBJ1-4; the match to TRBD1 covers 9 bases. Germline CDR1 is KGHSH and CDR2 is LQKENI. This CDR3 has 15 amino acids. J was trimmed by 5 bases and V by 2 bases; bases with no gene match: 3. CDR3 coding DNA: TGTGCCAGCTCACCAAACAGGGGGCCCAATGAAAAACTGTTTTTT. Translating gives CASSPNRGPNEKLFF. The variable domain in full, completed from reference TRBV18 and TRBJ1-4, reads NAGVMQNPRHLVRRRGQEARLRCSPMKGHSHVYWYRQLPEEGLKFMVYLQKENIIDESGMPKERFSAEFPKEGPSILRIQQVVRGDSAAYFCASSPNRGPNEKLFFGSGTQLSVL.

V usage is TRBV19 and J usage is TRBJ2-3; 9 bases match TRBD2. Per germline, CDR1 LNHDA and CDR2 SQIVND (reference sequence). V lost 5 bases and J lost 5; bases outside the gene matches: 8. The CDR3 loop spans 15 amino acids. The CDR3 sequence is CASSFTRGGRDTQYF. The DNA of the CDR3 is TGTGCCAGTAGTTTCACGCGGGGGGGACGAGATACGCAGTATTTT.

The chain combines TRBV10-3 with TRBJ1-4; 8 bases agree with TRBD1. CDR3 length: 14 residues. The V gene end was trimmed by 6 bases and the J gene end by 8 bases; junction bases not matched to a gene: 8. Germline values: CDR1 ENHRY, CDR2 SYGVKD. The CDR3 DNA reads TGTGCCATCAGCCGGACAGGGTTGGAAGAAAAACTGTTTTTT. Protein sequence: CAISRTGLEEKLFF.

CDR3 in amino acids: CASSLRNEQFF. CDR3 bases: TGTGCCAGCAGCTTACGGAATGAGCAGTTCTTC. This chain uses TRBV5-6 with TRBJ2-1; the D is unclear. This CDR3 region has 11 residues. Trimming took 2 bases from V and 7 from J, leaving 4 bases between them. Per germline, CDR1 SGHDT and CDR2 YYEEEE.

This clone was seen more than once but under ten times. This rearrangement joins TRBV7-2 to TRBJ1-2; D gene unclear. V shed 2 bases and J shed 3 bases, with 16 bases lying between them. The CDR3 spans 16 residues. Germline-derived CDR1 and CDR2 are SGHTA and FQGNSA. The CDR3 here is CASSLRARSPDYGYTF. CDR3 coding DNA: TGTGCCAGCAGCTTAAGAGCGAGGAGCCCAGACTATGGCTACACCTTC.

CDR3 sequence: CAIGPGQADEQFF. The CDR3 DNA sequence: TGTGCCATAGGACCGGGACAGGCCGATGAGCAGTTCTTC. This chain links TRBV10-3 with TRBJ2-1, with 8 bases matching TRBD1. The CDR3 consists of 13 residues. CDR1 and CDR2 (germline): ENHRY, SYGVKD. V trimming: 9 bases; J trimming: 8 bases; junction bases outside the gene matches: 9.

The chain uses TRBV2 and TRBJ2-5; 7 nucleotides agree with TRBD2. The V gene's germline CDR1 is SNHLY and CDR2 FYNNEI. The CDR3 length is 14 residues. V shed 8 bases, J shed 5 bases, and the junction held 11 bases outside the gene matches. In DNA, the CDR3 is TGTGCCAGCGGGATACTTCCGCGGGGGGAGACCCAGTACTTC. Protein: CASGILPRGETQYF.

The J gene is TRBJ2-1, the V gene TRBV11-2; 14 bases fit TRBD2. The V segment lost 10 bases and the J segment 9 bases; nucleotides outside the gene matches: 8. This CDR3 comprises 14 residues. CDR1 SGHAT and CDR2 FQNNGV come from the germline V gene. The CDR3 DNA reads TGTGCCACCCGACTAGCGGGGGGGCGTGGTGAGCAGTTCTTC. It encodes CATRLAGGRGEQFF.

This rearrangement joins TRBV2 to TRBJ2-1; perhaps TRBD1 as D (5 bases). Looked up from germline, CDR1 is SNHLY and CDR2 is FYNNEI. CDR3 length equals 15 residues. V was pared by 7 bases and J by 5 bases, with 18 bases between. CDR3 nucleotide sequence: TGTGCCAGCATTTGGGCAGGGCAGGGTAACAATGAGCAGTTCTTC. Translating it yields CASIWAGQGNNEQFF.

This sequence joins TRBV11-2 and TRBJ1-1; 7 bases agree with TRBD1. Germline lookup yields CDR1 SGHAT and CDR2 FQNNGV. CDR3 size: 16 residues. The V and J ends lost 1 base and 0 bases, in that order; junction bases with no gene match: 5. Written as DNA, the CDR3 is TGTGCCAGCAGCTTAGTAGGGGGCCCTATGAACACTGAAGCTTTCTTT. Translation: CASSLVGGPMNTEAFF. The variable domain in full, with the rest retrieved from reference TRBV11-2 and TRBJ1-1, is EAGVAQSPRYKIIEKRQSVAFWCNPISGHATLYWYQQILGQGPKLLIQFQNNGVVDDSQLPKDRFSAERLKGVDSTLKIQPAKLEDSAVYLCASSLVGGPMNTEAFFGQGTRLTVV.

The chain couples TRBV18 to TRBJ1-1; perhaps TRBD1 as D (5 bases). The CDR3 is 15 amino acids. Trimming pared 6 bases from V and 1 base from J, leaving 15 bases between. Per the germline V gene, CDR1 is KGHSH and CDR2 is LQKENI. CDR3 residues: CASSFLRGRNTEAFF. For the CDR3, the DNA is TGTGCCAGCTCTTTTCTACGGGGGAGGAACACTGAAGCTTTCTTT. Drawing the rest from reference TRBV18 and TRBJ1-1, the complete variable domain is NAGVMQNPRHLVRRRGQEARLRCSPMKGHSHVYWYRQLPEEGLKFMVYLQKENIIDESGMPKERFSAEFPKEGPSILRIQQVVRGDSAAYFCASSFLRGRNTEAFFGQGTRLTVV.

CDR3 residues: CAWSGGNYGYTF. Here the CDR3 DNA reads TGTGCCTGGAGTGGAGGGAACTATGGCTACACCTTC. The V call is TRBV30, the J call TRBJ1-2; D gene unclear. From germline, CDR1 is GTSNPN and CDR2 SVGIG (reference sequence). Deletions cut 1 base from V and 2 bases from J, with 5 bases between. The CDR3 has 12 amino acids.

The genes are TRBV18 and TRBJ2-7; 9 bases agree with TRBD1. CDR1 and CDR2 (germline): KGHSH, LQKENI. J lost 5 bases, V lost 2 bases, and 4 bases had no gene match. This CDR3 is built from 14 residues. CDR3: CASSPRTGDDEQYF. The CDR3 bases are TGTGCCAGCTCACCAAGGACAGGGGATGACGAGCAGTACTTC.

Comments on this clone: Mismatch with germline at one junction end may stem from a read error. The J gene is TRBJ2-7, the V gene TRBV20-1; D remains ambiguous. Germline CDR1 DFQATT, CDR2 SNEGSKA (reference sequence). This CDR3 contains 9 residues. CDR3 in amino acids: CSARESSNF. CDR3 nucleotide sequence: TGCAGTGCTAGAGAAAGCTCTAACTTC.

V is TRBV2 and J is TRBJ2-5; 16 nucleotides agree with TRBD2. The J call is doubtful: the DNA matches TRBJ2-7 better. This CDR3 spans 17 amino acids. Germline CDR1 reads SNHLY; CDR2 reads FYNNEI. The CDR3 region has the DNA TGTGCCAGCAGTGATGGGACTAGCGGGGGGGAATCGTACGAGCAGTACTTC. This encodes CASSDGTSGGESYEQYF.

V usage is TRBV28 and J usage is TRBJ2-1, with 7 bases lining up with TRBD1. CDR1 and CDR2 from the germline V gene are MDHEN and SYDVKM. The CDR3 totals 15 residues. The V and J ends lost 5 bases and 3 bases, in that order; junction bases with no gene match: 7. DNA of the CDR3: TGTGCCAGCAGTGGTGACAGGGTTCTCTACAATGAGCAGTTCTTC. It is translated as CASSGDRVLYNEQFF.

This chain uses TRBV30 with TRBJ1-5, with a tentative D call TRBD1 (6 bases). There are 21 residues in the CDR3. With 0 bases removed from V and 2 bases from J, the gap between germline ends came to 29 bases. Germline V lookup: CDR1 GTSNPN, CDR2 SVGIG (reference sequence). The CDR3 nucleotides read TGTGCCTGGAGTGTACAGGACAGCGATCCCTGGGTCCGCAAAGGCAATCAGCCCCAGCATTTT. It translates to CAWSVQDSDPWVRKGNQPQHF.